This T cell receptor beta chain was sequenced in a study of cytomegalovirus exposure and HLA in healthy donors. Measured with immunoSEQ multiplex PCR; TCRdb has only the in-frame clones, and not every one. The table includes some 160,000 clones, 88% detected once. The study's findings and limits: Many donors carried some public TCRs, although rarity characterized most TCR sequences.

Per germline, CDR1 MNHNS and CDR2 SASEGT. This CDR3 region has 15 residues. The V and J ends lost 2 bases and 3 bases, in that order; junction bases with no gene match: 5. Points on this clone: Its specificity is unknown.

J is TRBJ2-7 and V is TRBV6-1, with TRBD1 matching over 9 bases. The receptor was isolated from a man aged 18-30 years in good health and CMV-seronegative. Sample: PBMCs. This CDR3 reads CASSEQPGQGYEQYV. CDR3 nucleotide sequence: TGTGCCAGCAGTGAACAACCGGGACAGGGCTACGAGCAGTACGTC.